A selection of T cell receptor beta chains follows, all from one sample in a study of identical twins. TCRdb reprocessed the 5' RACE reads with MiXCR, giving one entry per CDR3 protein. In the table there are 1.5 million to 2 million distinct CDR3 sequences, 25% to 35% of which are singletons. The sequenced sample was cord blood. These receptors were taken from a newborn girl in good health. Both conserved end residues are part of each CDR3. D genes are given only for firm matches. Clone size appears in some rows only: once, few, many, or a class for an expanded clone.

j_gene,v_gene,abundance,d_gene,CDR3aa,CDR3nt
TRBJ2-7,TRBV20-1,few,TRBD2,CSARDPSSGRYHYGQYF,TGCAGTGCTAGAGATCCGTCCAGCGGGAGATACCATTACGGGCAGTACTTC
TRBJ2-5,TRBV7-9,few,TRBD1,CASSLGRDRGQETQYF,TGTGCCAGCAGCTTAGGCCGGGACAGGGGGCAAGAGACCCAGTACTTC
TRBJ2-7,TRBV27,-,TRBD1,CASSSRDRGHYEQYF,TGTGCCAGCAGTTCGAGGGACAGGGGGCACTACGAGCAGTACTTC
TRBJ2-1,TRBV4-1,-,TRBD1,CASRQGTQETQFF,TGCGCCAGCCGACAGGGTACCCAAGAGACCCAGTTCTTC
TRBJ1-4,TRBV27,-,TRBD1,CASSWTGRGEKLFF,TGTGCCAGCAGTTGGACAGGGAGGGGTGAAAAACTGTTTTTT
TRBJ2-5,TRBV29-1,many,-,CSVGEAQETQYF,TGCAGCGTTGGGGAGGCCCAAGAGACCCAGTACTTC
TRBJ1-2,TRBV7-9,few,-,CASSPFTAFNYGYTF,TGTGCCAGCAGCCCTTTCACAGCGTTTAACTATGGCTACACCTTC
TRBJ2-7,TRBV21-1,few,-,CASSKGGGQRGTSSYEQYF,TGTGCCAGCAGCAAAGGGGGGGGACAGCGAGGGACTAGCTCCTACGAGCAGTACTTC
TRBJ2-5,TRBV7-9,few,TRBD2,CASSSRTSGDGTQYF,TGTGCCAGCAGCTCTAGGACTAGTGGCGACGGGACCCAGTACTTC
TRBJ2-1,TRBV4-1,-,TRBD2,CASSQDGGNYNEQFF,TGCGCCAGCAGCCAAGACGGGGGGAACTACAATGAGCAGTTCTTC
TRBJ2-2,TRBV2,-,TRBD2,CASSGSIAGLSTGELFF,TGTGCCAGCAGTGGTAGCATAGCGGGCCTTAGCACCGGGGAGCTGTTTTTT
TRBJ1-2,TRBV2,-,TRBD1,CARIDRVNYGYTF,TGTGCCAGGATTGACAGGGTGAACTATGGCTACACCTTC
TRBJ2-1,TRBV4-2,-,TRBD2,CASSQVGLAFEGYNEQFF,TGTGCCAGCAGCCAAGTAGGACTAGCGTTTGAGGGCTACAATGAGCAGTTCTTC
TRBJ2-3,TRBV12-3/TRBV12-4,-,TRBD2,CASSFSGVSSTDTEYF,TGTGCCAGCAGTTTTAGCGGGGTATCTAGCACAGATACGGAGTATTTT
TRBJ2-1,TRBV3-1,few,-,CASSQAQTGTEQFF,TGTGCCAGCAGCCAAGCCCAAACCGGGACCGAGCAGTTCTTC
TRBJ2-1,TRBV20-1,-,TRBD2,CSAGTGTSGSYNEQFF,TGCAGTGCTGGAACTGGGACTAGCGGCTCCTACAATGAGCAGTTCTTC
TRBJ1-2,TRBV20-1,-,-,CSASTYRGEGYTF,TGCAGTGCTTCTACTTACCGGGGCGAAGGCTACACCTTC
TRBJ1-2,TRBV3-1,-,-,CASSQVQGSHGYTF,TGTGCCAGCAGCCAAGTCCAGGGAAGCCATGGCTACACCTTC
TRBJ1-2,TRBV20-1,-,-,CSASLGGNGYTF,TGCAGTGCTAGTTTGGGGGGGAATGGCTACACCTTC
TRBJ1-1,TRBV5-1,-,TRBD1,CASRTTGENTEAFF,TGCGCCAGCAGGACGACAGGGGAGAACACTGAAGCTTTCTTT
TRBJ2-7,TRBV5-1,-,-,CASSLKSEQYF,TGCGCCAGCAGCTTGAAATCCGAGCAGTACTTC
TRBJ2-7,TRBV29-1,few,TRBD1,CSVGTGPNSYEQYF,TGCAGCGTTGGGACAGGGCCAAACTCCTACGAGCAGTACTTC
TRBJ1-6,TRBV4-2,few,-,CASSQNSPGVVKNSPLHF,TGTGCCAGCAGCCAAAACTCACCAGGGGTAGTGAAGAATTCACCCCTCCACTTT
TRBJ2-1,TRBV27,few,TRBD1,CASSYPPTGYNEQFF,TGTGCCAGCAGTTATCCCCCGACAGGGTACAATGAGCAGTTCTTC
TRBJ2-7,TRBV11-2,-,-,CASSLDPDFTYERYF,TGTGCCAGCAGCTTAGATCCGGACTTTACCTACGAGCGGTACTTC
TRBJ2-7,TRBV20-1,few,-,CSARPYKGGSYEQYF,TGCAGTGCTAGACCCTATAAGGGCGGCTCCTACGAGCAGTACTTC
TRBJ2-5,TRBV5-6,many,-,CASSLEKTQYF,TGTGCCAGCAGCCTCGAAAAGACCCAGTACTTC
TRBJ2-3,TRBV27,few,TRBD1,CASSRRDRGMYTQYF,TGTGCCAGCAGTCGTCGGGACAGGGGGATGTATACGCAGTATTTT
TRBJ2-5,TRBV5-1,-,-,CASSLRPNNEQYF,TGCGCCAGCAGCTTGAGGCCGAACAATGAGCAGTACTTC
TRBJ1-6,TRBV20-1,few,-,CSASISQGYNSPLHF,TGCAGTGCTAGTATATCCCAGGGCTATAATTCACCCCTCCACTTT
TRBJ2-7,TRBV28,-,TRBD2,CASSLIAGVAYEQYF,TGTGCCAGCAGCCTGATAGCGGGAGTAGCCTACGAGCAGTACTTC
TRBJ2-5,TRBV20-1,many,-,CSARDIGRTETQYF,TGCAGTGCTAGAGATATAGGCAGGACGGAGACCCAGTACTTC
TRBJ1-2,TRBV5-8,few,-,CASSPFGGDYGYTF,TGTGCCAGCAGTCCCTTCGGGGGCGACTATGGCTACACCTTC
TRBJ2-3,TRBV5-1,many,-,CASSLGRTTDTQYF,TGTGCCAGCAGTCTAGGCCGAACCACAGATACGCAGTATTTT
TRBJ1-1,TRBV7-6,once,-,CASSFNPGRGFIMNTEAFF,TGTGCCAGCAGCTTCAATCCGGGGAGGGGGTTTATCATGAACACTGAAGCTTTCTTT
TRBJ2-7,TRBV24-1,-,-,CATSGRPSSYEQYF,TGTGCCACCAGCGGGCGTCCAAGCTCCTACGAGCAGTACTTC
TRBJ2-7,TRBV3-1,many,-,CASSRVYEQYF,TGTGCCAGCAGCCGGGTATACGAGCAGTACTTC
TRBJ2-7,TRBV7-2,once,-,CASSSSSVAYEQYF,TGTGCCAGCAGCTCCTCATCAGTAGCCTACGAGCAGTACTTC
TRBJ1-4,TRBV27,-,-,CASSLSRGGNEKLFF,TGTGCCAGCAGTTTATCGAGGGGGGGTAATGAAAAACTGTTTTTT
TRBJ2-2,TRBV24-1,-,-,CATSAGLGNTGELFF,TGTGCCACCAGTGCCGGGCTGGGTAACACCGGGGAGCTGTTTTTT
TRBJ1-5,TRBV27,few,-,CASSLVGIGANQPQHF,TGTGCCAGCAGTTTGGTAGGGATCGGTGCAAATCAGCCCCAGCATTTT
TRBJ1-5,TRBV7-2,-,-,CASSFTGASGNQPQHF,TGTGCCAGCAGCTTCACTGGGGCAAGCGGCAATCAGCCCCAGCATTTT
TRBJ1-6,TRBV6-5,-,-,CASSSEGVPSPLHF,TGTGCCAGCAGTTCGGAAGGGGTCCCTTCACCCCTCCACTTT
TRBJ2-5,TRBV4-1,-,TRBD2,CASSQVLAGNEQYF,TGCGCCAGCAGCCAAGTACTAGCGGGGAATGAGCAGTACTTC
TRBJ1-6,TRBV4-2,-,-,CASSHQGTADYNSPLHF,TGTGCCAGCAGCCACCAAGGGACGGCCGACTATAATTCACCCCTCCACTTT
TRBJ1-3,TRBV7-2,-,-,CASTPPFTSGNTIYF,TGTGCCAGCACTCCACCTTTTACCTCTGGAAACACCATATATTTT
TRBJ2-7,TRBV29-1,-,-,CSVLDLNEQYF,TGCAGCGTTCTGGACCTCAATGAGCAGTACTTC
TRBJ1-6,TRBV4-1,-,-,CASSQDVSATPLHF,TGCGCCAGCAGCCAAGATGTTTCGGCGACACCCCTCCACTTT
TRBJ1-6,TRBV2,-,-,CASSATYSPLHF,TGTGCCAGCAGTGCTACTTATTCACCCCTCCACTTT
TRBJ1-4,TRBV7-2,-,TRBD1,CASSPQTGGNEKLFF,TGTGCCAGCAGCCCCCAGACAGGGGGGAATGAAAAACTGTTTTTT
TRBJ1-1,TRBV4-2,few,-,CASSHMTGMNTEAFF,TGTGCCAGCAGCCATATGACAGGTATGAACACTGAAGCTTTCTTT
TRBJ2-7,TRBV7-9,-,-,CASSLVGSRRYEQYF,TGTGCCAGCAGCTTAGTTGGGAGCCGGAGATACGAGCAGTACTTC
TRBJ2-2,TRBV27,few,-,CASSLSPGANTGELFF,TGTGCCAGCAGTTTATCCCCGGGCGCGAACACCGGGGAGCTGTTTTTT
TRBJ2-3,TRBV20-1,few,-,CSASRASAHYTDTQYF,TGCAGTGCTAGTCGCGCCAGCGCTCACTACACAGATACGCAGTATTTT
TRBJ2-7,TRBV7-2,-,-,CASSLAPRANRDYEQYF,TGTGCCAGCAGCTTAGCGCCAAGAGCGAATAGGGACTACGAGCAGTACTTC
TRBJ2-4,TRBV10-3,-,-,CAISERGMDIQYF,TGTGCCATCAGTGAAAGGGGAATGGACATTCAGTACTTC
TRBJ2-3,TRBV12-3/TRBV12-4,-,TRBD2,CASSGEGYSTDTQYF,TGTGCCAGCAGTGGGGAGGGGTATAGCACAGATACGCAGTATTTT
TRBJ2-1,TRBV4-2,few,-,CASSQNPWSLEFNEQFF,TGTGCCAGCAGCCAAAACCCCTGGAGTCTGGAATTCAATGAGCAGTTCTTC
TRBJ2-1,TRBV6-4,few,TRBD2,CASSRNSGGALNEQFF,TGTGCCAGCAGTCGAAACAGCGGGGGGGCTCTCAATGAGCAGTTCTTC